This TCR beta chain was captured in a study of T cell repertoires in cytomegalovirus infection. V gave up 3 bases and J gave up 1 base; unmatched junction bases: 6. The CDR3 runs to 16 residues. TCRdb passed the reads through MiXCR, listing each CDR3 protein once. Here the sample spans 110,000 to 150,000 distinct CDR3 sequences, approximately 30% being singletons. This clonotype was observed a handful of times. Antigen specificity is unknown. The receptor was isolated from a human donor in good health (CMV status not recorded). Some clones in this sample may be carry-over from other donors' samples. Sequencing used CD8+ T cells from cultured PBMCs, obtained from culture after CMV antigen stimulation. J is TRBJ2-5 and V is TRBV12-3 or TRBV12-4, with 9 nucleotides matching TRBD2. The CDR3 here is CASSLSLAGTQETQYF. DNA of the CDR3: TGTGCCAGCAGTTTGTCGCTAGCGGGGACCCAAGAGACCCAGTACTTC.